This TCR beta chain originates from a study of blood T cell repertoires in COVID-19. Original analysis: Amplified reference gene primers provided the basis for estimating nucleated cell counts. Measured with immunoSEQ multiplex PCR; TCRdb has only the in-frame clones, and not every one. V and J calls and clone size come straight from that table; D and trimming were deduced from the DNA. The sample holds roughly 50,000 clones, approximately 80% seen once. Germline values: CDR1 SNHLY, CDR2 FYNNEI. This CDR3 has 15 amino acids. V was clipped by 3 bases and J by 12 bases, with 18 bases between them. The chain employs TRBV2 and TRBJ1-6, with D possibly matching TRBD1 (5 bases). The sequence derives from a man aged 50 or older with acute or convalescent COVID-19. Source material: peripheral blood. The DNA for the CDR3 is TGTGCCAGCAGTGAGGAGCGAGGTAGGGGATTACCCCTCCACTTT. This sequence encodes CASSEERGRGLPLHF.